This T cell receptor beta chain was documented in a study of T cell changes during pregnancy in multiple sclerosis (dated by TCRdb to the late 2010s). About the investigation overall: Changes in the T cell repertoire over the course of pregnancy were examined in this study in women with multiple sclerosis.

Sequences MGHRA (CDR1) and YSYEKL (CDR2) are obtained from the germline V gene. Spanning cysteine to phenylalanine, the CDR3 consists of 17 amino acids. Left in the record is the CDR3 DNA by itself, 51 bases read in frame from the first base. V and J are truncated by 0 bases and 4 bases respectively, leaving an intervening sequence of 13 bases. The protocol used for the library was the immunoSEQ multiplex PCR assay. What TCRdb holds here is the immuneACCESS table cut down to in-frame rearrangements. Part of the clones is not present; checked against another copy, under half of the missing clones reflect an unresolved V gene, and the others are unexplained. The sample has under 55,000 clones on record, 85% to 90% of them singletons. The ten largest clones add up to about 2% of the sample. This clone was seen more than once but under ten times. There is no known antigen for this receptor. The input lacks base qualities; no much larger clone sits a single base away.

This sequence originates from a female donor with multiple sclerosis, enrolled in a pregnancy study. The specimen was peripheral blood, collected in the first trimester of pregnancy. Rearrangement joined TRBV4-1 to TRBJ1-6; the D gene is perhaps TRBD1, from 5 matching bases. The nucleotide sequence is given as TGCGCCAGCAGCCAAGATTCCACGGCAGGGTATAATTCACCCCTCCACTTT. Translated, it reads CASSQDSTAGYNSPLHF.